The 22 T cell receptor beta chains given below trace back to one sample, sequenced in a study of blood T cell repertoires in COVID-19. Clones were read by immunoSEQ multiplex PCR, and TCRdb kept only the in-frame ones, dropping some. The sample consists of hundreds of thousands of clones, 82% of them appearing once. Specimen: peripheral blood. The receptors stem from a woman older than 75 with acute or convalescent COVID-19.

V and J are TRBV28 and TRBJ2-5, with D possibly matching TRBD1 (6 bases). V was cut by 7 bases and J by 5 bases, with 20 bases left in between. Germline CDR1 MDHEN, CDR2 SYDVKM. The CDR3 runs 15 residues. The CDR3 sequence is CASTLVGARTETQYF. The CDR3 DNA is TGTGCCAGCACCTTAGTGGGGGCGCGTACCGAGACCCAGTACTTC.

The J gene is TRBJ1-1, the V gene TRBV4-3; D ambiguous. V was trimmed by 3 bases and J by 3 bases, leaving 14 bases between them. This CDR3 has 15 amino acids. Germline values: CDR1 LGHNA, CDR2 YSLEER. The CDR3 DNA is TGCGCCAGCAGCCACACCGGGGTCGGGTACACTGAAGCTTTCTTT. Its protein product is CASSHTGVGYTEAFF.

This clone was observed once. The gene calls are TRBV28 and TRBJ2-7; D is perhaps TRBD2 (5 bases). The ends were cut back, 8 bases at V and 2 bases at J, with 7 bases in the middle. Germline lookup yields CDR1 MDHEN and CDR2 SYDVKM. The CDR3 sequence is 11 residues long. As DNA, the CDR3 is TGTGCCAGCGGGAGAACCTACGAGCAGTACTTC. Translating gives CASGRTYEQYF.

The chain recombines TRBV6-5 with TRBJ1-4, with unresolved D. Germline CDR1 MNHEY, CDR2 SVGAGI. The V end was cut by 0 bases, the J end by 10 bases, with 15 bases between. This CDR3 has 15 amino acids. CDR3 DNA: TGTGCCAGCAGTTACTCGCGGGTGGGCGGAGGAAAACTGTTTTTT. Protein product: CASSYSRVGGGKLFF.

This chain links TRBV4-1 with TRBJ2-7; D remains unclear. V lost 2 bases and J lost 4, with 15 bases in between. The CDR3 totals 15 residues. Germline CDR1 reads MGHRA; CDR2 reads YSYEKL. The CDR3 coding sequence is TGCGCCAGCAGCCAACCCCCGCTGGGCTCTTACGAGCAGTACTTC. Translated, it gives CASSQPPLGSYEQYF.

This clone was observed a single time. This chain uses TRBV7-3 with TRBJ2-3; D may be TRBD2 (5 bases). The germline V gene encodes CDR1 SGHTA and CDR2 FQGTGA. This CDR3 contains 15 residues. Trimming stripped 5 bases from V and 5 bases from J, with 17 bases between. The CDR3 region has the DNA TGTGCCAGCAGCCCTAGCCGGGCCTGGGGAGATACGCAGTATTTT. Protein: CASSPSRAWGDTQYF.

The chain has TRBV19 and TRBJ1-2; D is possibly TRBD1 (6 bases). V was cut by 2 bases and J by 1 base, with 20 bases left in between. The CDR3 runs 18 residues. Germline V lookup: CDR1 LNHDA, CDR2 SQIVND (reference sequence). CDR3 loop: CASSIIFGAGAYNYGYTF. CDR3 in DNA: TGTGCCAGTAGTATAATATTCGGGGCAGGGGCGTATAACTATGGCTACACCTTC.

V gene TRBV7-2 combines with J gene TRBJ2-6; 11 positions agree with TRBD2. From germline, CDR1 is SGHTA and CDR2 FQGNSA. This CDR3 has 18 residues. The J segment lost 3 bases and the V segment lost 5 bases, leaving 9 bases of the junction unmatched. The CDR3 loop reads CASSLLAGGLNGANVLTF. The CDR3 DNA reads as TGTGCCAGCAGCCTCTTAGCGGGGGGGCTGAATGGGGCCAACGTCCTGACTTTC.

The V gene is TRBV6-1, the J gene TRBJ2-2; maybe TRBD1 (6 bases). Trimming stripped 2 bases from V and 4 bases from J, with 8 bases between. The CDR3 has 14 amino acids. CDR1 and CDR2 from the germline V gene are MNHNS and SASEGT. This CDR3 reads CASSETGTTGELFF. CDR3 DNA: TGTGCCAGCAGTGAAACAGGGACCACCGGGGAGCTGTTTTTT.

V usage is TRBV3-1 (or the pseudogene TRBV3-2) and J usage is TRBJ2-1, with 8 positions matching TRBD2. Germline V lookup: CDR1 LGHDT, CDR2 YNNKEL (reference sequence). CDR3 length: 14 residues. The V segment lost 4 bases and the J segment 9 bases; nucleotides outside the gene matches: 8. CDR3 amino acids: CASSLGTRSGEQFF. The DNA of the CDR3 is TGTGCCAGCAGCCTAGGGACTAGGAGCGGTGAGCAGTTCTTC.

The V gene is TRBV27, the J gene TRBJ1-2, with TRBD1 identical over 11 bases. CDR3 length: 17 amino acids. CDR1 is MNHEY and CDR2 is SMNVEV in the germline V gene (reference sequence). V was pared by 5 bases and J by 2 bases, with 10 bases of the junction left unmatched. CDR3 DNA: TGTGCCAGCAGTCAAGTGGGGACAGGGGGACGAAACTATGGCTACACCTTC. Its translation is CASSQVGTGGRNYGYTF.

The count of this clone is one. V usage is TRBV2 and J usage is TRBJ2-7, with a tentative D call TRBD2 (6 bases). With 0 bases removed from V and 5 bases from J, the gap between germline ends came to 11 bases. The CDR3 is made up of 14 amino acids. Germline values: CDR1 SNHLY, CDR2 FYNNEI. CDR3 nucleotides: TGTGCCAGCAGTGAAGCCCCGGGGAGGAACGAGCAGTACTTC. Translated: CASSEAPGRNEQYF.

The J gene is TRBJ1-1, the V gene TRBV7-9; D remains unclear. There are 13 residues in the CDR3. V was shortened by 2 bases and J by 7 bases, with 11 bases between the two germline ends. CDR1 SEHNR and CDR2 FQNEAQ come from the germline V gene (reference sequence). In nucleotides, the CDR3 is TGTGCCAGCAGCTTACCCGGGGTCGTTGAAGCTTTCTTT. Translation: CASSLPGVVEAFF.

The gene calls are TRBV19 and TRBJ1-6; 7 bases line up with TRBD1. The germline V gene has CDR1 LNHDA and CDR2 SQIVND (reference sequence). This CDR3 spans 14 amino acids. Trimming took 2 bases from V and 8 from J; bases not matched to a gene: 3. DNA for the CDR3: TGTGCCAGTAGTATAACAGGGGCGGATTCACCCCTCCACTTT. This gives the protein CASSITGADSPLHF.

The chain couples TRBV19 to TRBJ1-2; 7 bases align to TRBD1. This CDR3 has 14 amino acids. Germline V gene lookup returns CDR1 LNHDA and CDR2 SQIVND (reference sequence). Germline trimming cut 6 bases from V and 5 bases from J; bases unmatched to any gene: 9. The CDR3 reads CASSSQGTEYGYTF. CDR3 nucleotide sequence: TGTGCCAGTAGCTCACAGGGGACTGAATATGGCTACACCTTC.

This clone turned up a few times. V is TRBV7-2 and J is TRBJ1-1; 7 bases align to TRBD1. There are 14 residues in the CDR3. CDR1 and CDR2 from the germline V gene are SGHTA and FQGNSA. The J segment lost 4 bases and the V segment lost 5 bases, leaving 7 bases of the junction unmatched. CDR3 nucleotide sequence: TGTGCCAGCAGCCAATCACAGGGGTCCACTGAAGCTTTCTTT. Translating it yields CASSQSQGSTEAFF.

This clone has only one observation. The gene calls are TRBV2 and TRBJ1-4, with 12 bases fitting TRBD1. The V gene end was trimmed by 6 bases and the J gene end by 7 bases; junction bases not matched to a gene: 3. This CDR3 spans 14 amino acids. The V gene's germline CDR1 is SNHLY and CDR2 FYNNEI. The CDR3 nucleotides read TGTGCCAGCAGATGGGACAGGGGGCTTGAAAAACTGTTTTTT. Protein: CASRWDRGLEKLFF.

V gene TRBV19 combines with J gene TRBJ1-1; D perhaps matches TRBD1 (6 bases). V was clipped by 4 bases and J by 1 base, with 16 bases between them. Germline assignment: CDR1 LNHDA and CDR2 SQIVND (reference sequence). CDR3 length equals 16 residues. CDR3 residues: CASSTDRRKTNTEAFF. CDR3 DNA: TGTGCCAGTAGTACCGACAGGCGAAAAACGAACACTGAAGCTTTCTTT.

The gene calls are TRBV2 and TRBJ1-2; TRBD1 matches at 9 bases. From germline, CDR1 is SNHLY and CDR2 FYNNEI. The trim removed 7 bases at V and 12 bases at J, leaving 15 bases unmatched. This CDR3 contains 14 residues. CDR3 residues: CASTRGQGRPGDTF. The CDR3 coding sequence is TGTGCCAGCACAAGAGGACAGGGGCGCCCCGGCGACACCTTC.

The rearrangement uses TRBV6-5 and TRBJ2-1; D gene uncertain. There are 16 residues in the CDR3. Germline CDR1 MNHEY, CDR2 SVGAGI. V was pared by 1 base and J by 6 bases, with 16 bases between. The CDR3 DNA reads TGTGCCAGCAGTTACTTTGACACAACCACTTCCAATGAGCAGTTCTTC. Translated: CASSYFDTTTSNEQFF.

The V gene is TRBV12-3 or TRBV12-4, the J gene TRBJ1-6; no clear D. CDR3 length: 11 amino acids. The ends were cut back, 4 bases at V and 9 bases at J, with 4 bases in the middle. Written as DNA, the CDR3 is TGTGCCAGCAGTTCAGGTTCACCCCTCCACTTT. Translating it yields CASSSGSPLHF.

CDR3 sequence: CASSQPGRGNTEAFF. The DNA for the CDR3 is TGTGCCAGCAGCCAACCAGGGAGGGGGAACACTGAAGCTTTCTTT. The chain combines TRBV11-3 with TRBJ1-1, with a possible D match to TRBD1 (5 bases). The CDR3 loop spans 15 amino acids. Trimming pared 5 bases from V and 1 base from J, leaving 14 bases between. Germline CDR1 SGHNT, CDR2 YENEEA.